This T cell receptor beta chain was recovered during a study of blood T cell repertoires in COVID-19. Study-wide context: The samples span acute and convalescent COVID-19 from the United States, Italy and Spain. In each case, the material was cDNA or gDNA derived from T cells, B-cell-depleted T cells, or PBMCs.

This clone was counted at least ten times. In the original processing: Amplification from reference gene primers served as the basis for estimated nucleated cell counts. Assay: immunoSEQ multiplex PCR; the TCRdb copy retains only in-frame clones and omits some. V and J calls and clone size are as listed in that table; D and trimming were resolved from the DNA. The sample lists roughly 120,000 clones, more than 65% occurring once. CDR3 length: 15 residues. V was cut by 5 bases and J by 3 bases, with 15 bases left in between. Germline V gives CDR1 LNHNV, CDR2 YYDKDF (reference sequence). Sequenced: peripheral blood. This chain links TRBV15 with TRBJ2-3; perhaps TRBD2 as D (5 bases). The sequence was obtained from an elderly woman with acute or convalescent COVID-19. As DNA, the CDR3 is TGTGCCACCAGCCGGGAAGGATTGACGACAGATACGCAGTATTTT. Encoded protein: CATSREGLTTDTQYF. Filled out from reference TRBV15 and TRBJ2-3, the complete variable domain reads DAMVIQNPRYQVTQFGKPVTLSCSQTLNHNVMYWYQQKSSQAPKLLFHYYDKDFNNEADTPDNFQSRRPNTSFCFLDIRSPGLGDTAMYLCATSREGLTTDTQYFGPGTRLTVL.